This TCR beta chain was retrieved from a study of vaccination and CD4 T cells after COVID-19. Across the whole study: Every participant was given two doses of BNT162b2 or mRNA-1273 vaccine. Treatment of control cultures consisted of a CEFX pool, an HIV-1 Nef pool, or no peptide.

Oncomine TCR Beta short-read sequencing was applied to DNA from cultured CD4+ T cells. Genomic DNA was taken out of cultured CD4+ T cells by extraction. From the PCR reads, TCRdb called clonotypes with MiXCR, one entry per CDR3 protein. The table records 10,000 to 15,000 distinct CDR3 sequences, 70% to 75% of them present only once. Treatment: roughly ten-day PBMC culture with coronavirus spike peptide pools or control peptides (ViraFEST assay). To note about this clonotype: What it binds is unknown.

This receptor was identified in a human donor who received a COVID-19 vaccine. This specimen was CD4+ T cells from blood, cultured in vitro, taken after SARS-CoV-2 vaccination.

CDR3 loop: CASSLVSMRGQPQHF. The CDR3 DNA reads TGTGCCAGCAGCTTAGTTTCAATGCGAGGTCAGCCCCAGCATTTT. V usage is TRBV7-6 and J usage is TRBJ1-5; no definite D call. The V end lost 1 base, the J end lost 6 bases, and 13 bases lay between the germline ends. Germline V gene data show CDR1 as SGHVS and CDR2 as FNYEAQ. The CDR3 length is 15 residues.